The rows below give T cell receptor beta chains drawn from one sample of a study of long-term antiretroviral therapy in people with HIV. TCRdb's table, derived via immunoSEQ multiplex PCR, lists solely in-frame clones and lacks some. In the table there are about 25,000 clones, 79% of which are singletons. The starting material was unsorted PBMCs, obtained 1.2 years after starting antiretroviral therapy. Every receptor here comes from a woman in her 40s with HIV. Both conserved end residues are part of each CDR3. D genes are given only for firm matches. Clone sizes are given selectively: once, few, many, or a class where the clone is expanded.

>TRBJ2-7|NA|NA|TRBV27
TGTGCCAGCAGTTTAAGTGGTAGCGGACCCTACGAGCAGTACTTC
CASSLSGSGPYEQYF
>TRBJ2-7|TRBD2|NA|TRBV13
TGTGCCAGCAGCCCCAGCCGGGGGGCCTACGAGCAGTACTTC
CASSPSRGAYEQYF
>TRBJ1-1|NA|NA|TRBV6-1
TGTGCCAGCCATTCGGGGCAGCCTGGAGGCACTGAAGCTTTCTTT
CASHSGQPGGTEAFF
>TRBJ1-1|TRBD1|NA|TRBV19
TGTGCCAGTAGTATTTTACAGGGGTTGGGCACTGAAGCTTTCTTT
CASSILQGLGTEAFF
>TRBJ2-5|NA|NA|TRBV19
TGTGCCAGTAGTATAAGTCTACAAAACCCCGAGACCCAGTACTTC
CASSISLQNPETQYF
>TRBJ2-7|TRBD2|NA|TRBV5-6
TGTGCCAGCAGCCAATTAGCGGGGCCGGGCGAGCAGTACTTC
CASSQLAGPGEQYF
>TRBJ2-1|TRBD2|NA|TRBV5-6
TGTGCCAGCAGCTTGGGGGGGGAGGGCTACAATGAGCAGTTCTTC
CASSLGGEGYNEQFF
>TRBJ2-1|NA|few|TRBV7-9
TGTGCCAGCAGCTTAGAGAATGATGAGCAGTTCTTC
CASSLENDEQFF
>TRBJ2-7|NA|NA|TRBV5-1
TGCGCCAGCAGCCCCAGCCTTGTGGACTCATCCTACGAGCAGTACTTC
CASSPSLVDSSYEQYF
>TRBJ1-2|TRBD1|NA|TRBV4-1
TGCGCCAGCAGCCAAGACTCGGGACAGTCTAACTATGGCTACACCTTC
CASSQDSGQSNYGYTF
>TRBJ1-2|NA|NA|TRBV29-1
TGCAGCGTTGAGAGAGAATATGGCTACACCTTC
CSVEREYGYTF
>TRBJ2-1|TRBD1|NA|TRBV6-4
TGTGCCAGCAGTGAAATGGGACAGGGGGCATATGAGCAGTTCTTC
CASSEMGQGAYEQFF
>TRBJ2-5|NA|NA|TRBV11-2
TGTGCCAGCAGCTTAGGGGGGGGCCCGGAGACCCAGTACTTC
CASSLGGGPETQYF
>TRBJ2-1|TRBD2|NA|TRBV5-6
TGTGCCAGCAGCCCTGGACTAGGGGCCTACAATGAGCAGTTCTTC
CASSPGLGAYNEQFF
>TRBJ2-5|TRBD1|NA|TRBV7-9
TGTGCCAGCAGTCGTCGGGGGGGACAGGGGATTGAGGAGTACTTC
CASSRRGGQGIEEYF
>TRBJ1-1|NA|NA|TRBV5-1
TGCGCCAGCAGCTTGGTCCAGCACACTGAAGCTTTCTTT
CASSLVQHTEAFF
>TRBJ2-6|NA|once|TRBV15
TGTGCCACCAGCAGCGGAACAGGGCGTTACTCTGGGGCCAACGTCCTGACTTTC
CATSSGTGRYSGANVLTF
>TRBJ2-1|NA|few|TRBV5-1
TGCGCCAGCAGCGAGTACAATGAGCAGTTCTTC
CASSEYNEQFF
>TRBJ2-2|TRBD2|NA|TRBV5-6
TGTGCCAGCAGCTTGGGATCTAGCGGGTTCCCAACCGGGGAGCTGTTTTTT
CASSLGSSGFPTGELFF
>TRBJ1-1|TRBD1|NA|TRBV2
TGTGCCAGCAGCGGGGGAGTGGACAGGTCGAACACTGAAGCTTTCTTT
CASSGGVDRSNTEAFF
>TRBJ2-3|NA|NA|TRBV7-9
TGTGCCAGCAGCTTAGTTCAGACCGGCACAGATACGCAGTATTTT
CASSLVQTGTDTQYF
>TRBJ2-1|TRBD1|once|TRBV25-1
TGTGCCAGCAGTGAATGGACAGGCGATGAGCAGTTCTTC
CASSEWTGDEQFF
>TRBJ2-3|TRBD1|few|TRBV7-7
TGTGCCAGCAGCCTCGGGACAGGGTTAGATACGCAGTATTTT
CASSLGTGLDTQYF
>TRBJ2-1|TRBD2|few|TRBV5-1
TGCGCCAGCAGCTTGGAGGATTGGCGGGGGGGCCGGTATGAGCAGTTCTTC
CASSLEDWRGGRYEQFF
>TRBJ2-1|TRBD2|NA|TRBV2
TGTGCCAGCAATGGGCTAGCGGACAATGAGCAGTTCTTC
CASNGLADNEQFF
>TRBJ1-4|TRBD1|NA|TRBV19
TGTGCCAGTAGTACTTTGACAGGGATTAATGAAAAACTGTTTTTT
CASSTLTGINEKLFF
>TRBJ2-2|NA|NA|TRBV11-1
TGTGCCAGCAGCAAGGGATCATTGGACACCGGGGAGCTGTTTTTT
CASSKGSLDTGELFF
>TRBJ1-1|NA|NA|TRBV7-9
TGTGCCAGCAGCTCTTCAGGGTTAACTGAAGCTTTCTTT
CASSSSGLTEAFF
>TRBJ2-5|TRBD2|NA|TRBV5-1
TGCGCCAGCAGTCCGATGAGCGCTAGCGGGAGGGAGACCCAGTACTTC
CASSPMSASGRETQYF
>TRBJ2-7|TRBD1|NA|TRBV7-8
TGTGCCAGCAGAAAGGACAGGGGGGCCTACGAGCAGTACTTC
CASRKDRGAYEQYF
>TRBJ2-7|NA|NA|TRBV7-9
TGTGCCAGCAGCTTAGGGGGGCTCGAGCAGTACTTC
CASSLGGLEQYF
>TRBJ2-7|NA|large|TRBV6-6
TGTGCCAGCAGTTCCCAAAGTTCCTACGAGCAGTACTTC
CASSSQSSYEQYF
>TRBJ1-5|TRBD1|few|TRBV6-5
TGTGCCAGCAGTTACTCGAACAGGGGAGAGAATCAGCCCCAGCATTTT
CASSYSNRGENQPQHF
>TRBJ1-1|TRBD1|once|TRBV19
TGTGCCAGTAGTAGGACAGGGAACACTGAAGCTTTCTTT
CASSRTGNTEAFF
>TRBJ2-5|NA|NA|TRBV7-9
TGTGCCAGCAGCGCCCGTGGGTCACCGGAGAGGTACTTC
CASSARGSPERYF
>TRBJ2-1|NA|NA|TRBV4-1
TGCGCCAGCAGCCCTGACAGATACAATGAGCAGTTCTTC
CASSPDRYNEQFF
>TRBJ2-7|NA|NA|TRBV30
TGTGCCTGGAGTCGGACTGGGGGCGGGGACGAGCAGTACTTC
CAWSRTGGGDEQYF
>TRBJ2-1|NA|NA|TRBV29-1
TGCAGCGTTCAGGAGAATGAGCAGTTCTTC
CSVQENEQFF
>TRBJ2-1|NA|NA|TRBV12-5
TGTGCTAGTGGTTTGGTACCGACTTCCGGTGAGCAGTTCTTC
CASGLVPTSGEQFF
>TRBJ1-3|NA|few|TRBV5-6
TGTGCCAGCAGCTGGGGACCCGGCACTGGAAACACCATATATTTT
CASSWGPGTGNTIYF
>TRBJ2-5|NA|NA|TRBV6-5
TGTGCCAGCAGTTCCGGGACTCCCTGGGAGACCCAGTACTTC
CASSSGTPWETQYF
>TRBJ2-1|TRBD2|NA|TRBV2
TGTGCCAGTCTAGCGGGGTACTACAATGAGCAGTTCTTC
CASLAGYYNEQFF
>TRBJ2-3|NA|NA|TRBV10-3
TGTGCCATCAGTGCACGCACAGATACGCAGTATTTT
CAISARTDTQYF
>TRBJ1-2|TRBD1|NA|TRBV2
TGTGCCAGCAGGGACAGGGGCCACTATGGCTACACCTTC
CASRDRGHYGYTF
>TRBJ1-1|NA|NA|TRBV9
TGTGCCAGCAGCGTAGAAATTAGCAGGGTGGGCTTAAAGAACACTGAAGCTTTCTTT
CASSVEISRVGLKNTEAFF
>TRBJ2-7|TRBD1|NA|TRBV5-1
TGCGCCAGCAGCTCAGGGGGCGGAGGGGTTGAGCAGTACTTC
CASSSGGGGVEQYF
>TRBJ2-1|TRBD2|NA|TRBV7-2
TGTGCCAGCAGCCCCCTAGCGGGGTCCTACAATGAGCAGTTCTTC
CASSPLAGSYNEQFF
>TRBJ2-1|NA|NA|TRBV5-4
TGTGCCAGCAGCTTGGGGACCTACAATGAGCAGTTCTTC
CASSLGTYNEQFF
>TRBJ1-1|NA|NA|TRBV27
TGTGCCAGCCGAACGGGTCCGTCTGAAGCTTTCTTT
CASRTGPSEAFF
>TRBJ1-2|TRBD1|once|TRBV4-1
TGCGCCAGCAGCCAGAAAACAGGGGTAAAGTATGGCTACACCTTC
CASSQKTGVKYGYTF
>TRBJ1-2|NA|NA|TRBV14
TGTGCCAGCAGCCAAGATCGGGACAACGGCTACACCTTC
CASSQDRDNGYTF
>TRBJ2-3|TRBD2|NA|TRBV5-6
TGTGCCAGCAGCCCTATAGCGGGAGGGGGAGATACGCAGTATTTT
CASSPIAGGGDTQYF
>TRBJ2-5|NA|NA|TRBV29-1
TGCAGCGTTGAAGACACAGGGTTCCAAGAGACCCAGTACTTC
CSVEDTGFQETQYF